The 23 T cell receptor beta chains in this list originate from one sample, sequenced in a study of T cell responses to AZD1222 COVID-19 vaccine. The data were produced by immunoSEQ multiplex PCR, yet TCRdb's version contains in-frame clones alone and is incomplete. The table shows 73,000 or so clones, with around 82% occurring only once. This sample comprised peripheral blood, obtained on day 0 of AZD1222 vaccination. The origin of the receptors is an adult in good health.

V gene TRBV10-3 combines with J gene TRBJ1-5, with D possibly being TRBD1 (6 bases). The CDR3 has 15 amino acids. Trimming removed 6 bases from V and 5 bases from J, with 17 bases in between. Germline V lookup: CDR1 ENHRY, CDR2 SYGVKD. The chain's CDR3 is CAIRPGGGQDQPQHF. The CDR3 region has the DNA TGTGCCATCAGGCCGGGAGGGGGTCAGGATCAGCCCCAGCATTTT.

The CDR3 sequence is CASSSPGTGEEEQFF. CDR3 coding DNA: TGTGCCAGCAGCTCCCCCGGGACAGGGGAGGAGGAGCAGTTCTTC. This sequence joins TRBV21-1 and TRBJ2-1; the D call of TRBD1 is as the table states it, not checked on the DNA. TRBV21-1 is an annotated pseudogene. CDR3 length: 15 amino acids.

This chain links TRBV5-1 with TRBJ1-1; D unresolved. This CDR3 region has 13 residues. CDR1 is SGHRS and CDR2 is YFSETQ in the germline V gene. Trimming removed 3 bases at V and 2 bases at J, with 8 bases between. CDR3 region: CASSSGPNTEAFF. CDR3 bases: TGCGCCAGCAGCTCCGGACCTAACACTGAAGCTTTCTTT.

This clone came up a few times. The chain has TRBV7-6 and TRBJ2-2; D call uncertain. Germline CDR1 is SGHVS and CDR2 is FNYEAQ. Trimming cost V 2 bases and J 0 bases, with 10 bases left between them. CDR3 length: 16 amino acids. The CDR3 loop is CASSLSASTNTGELFF. CDR3 DNA: TGTGCCAGCAGCTTAAGCGCGTCTACGAACACCGGGGAGCTGTTTTTT.

CDR3 amino acids: CAISERTASTDTQYF. CDR3 bases: TGTGCCATCAGTGAGCGGACAGCAAGCACAGATACGCAGTATTTT. This chain links TRBV10-3 with TRBJ2-3; tentative D call: TRBD1 (6 bases). CDR1 is ENHRY and CDR2 is SYGVKD in the germline V gene. The CDR3 is 15 residues long. V was pared by 2 bases and J by 0 bases, with 9 bases between.

This clone is a singleton in its sample. The gene calls are TRBV5-1 and TRBJ1-1; maybe TRBD1 (6 bases). Per germline, CDR1 SGHRS and CDR2 YFSETQ. V was clipped by 0 bases and J by 3 bases, with 21 bases between them. The CDR3 contains 18 residues. CDR3 loop: CASSLGSGGRRPDTEAFF. Written as DNA, the CDR3 is TGCGCCAGCAGCTTGGGTTCCGGGGGGCGACGGCCGGACACTGAAGCTTTCTTT.

This rearrangement joins TRBV7-6 to TRBJ1-5; tentative D call: TRBD1 (6 bases). This CDR3 is 14 amino acids long. Trimming shortened V by 5 bases and J by 5 bases, and 13 bases separated the two germline ends. CDR1 and CDR2 from the germline V gene are SGHVS and FNYEAQ. The CDR3 spells CASSPRQGYQPQHF. The CDR3 nucleotides read TGTGCCAGCAGCCCACGGCAGGGGTATCAGCCCCAGCATTTT.

This clone was counted only a few times. The chain links TRBV5-4 to TRBJ1-1; D is uncertain. The V end lost 1 base, the J end lost 4 bases, and 8 bases lay between the germline ends. This CDR3 is 13 amino acids long. The V gene's germline CDR1 is SGHNT and CDR2 YYREEE (reference sequence). The CDR3 DNA reads as TGTGCCAGCAGCTTGTCCTACGGCACTGAAGCTTTCTTT. Translated: CASSLSYGTEAFF.

CDR3 sequence reads: CSARVVYEQYF. The CDR3 DNA is TGCAGTGCTAGGGTAGTCTACGAGCAGTACTTC. The V call is TRBV20-1, the J call TRBJ2-7, with unresolved D. The CDR3 contains 11 residues. The V gene's germline CDR1 is DFQATT and CDR2 SNEGSKA (reference sequence). With 3 bases removed from V and 3 bases from J, the gap between germline ends came to 6 bases.

This chain uses TRBV5-5 with TRBJ1-2; 10 bases align to TRBD1. The germline gives CDR1 SGHKS, CDR2 YYEKEE (reference sequence). V gave up 4 bases and J gave up 6 bases; unmatched junction bases: 9. The CDR3 loop spans 15 amino acids. The CDR3 spells CASSGTGTGANGYTF. The CDR3 bases are TGTGCCAGCAGCGGAACCGGGACAGGGGCAAATGGCTACACCTTC.

The rearrangement uses TRBV11-2 and TRBJ2-5, with a weak D call TRBD1 (5 bases). The germline V and J ends were trimmed by 3 bases and 5 bases, with 10 bases remaining between them. The CDR3 consists of 13 residues. The V gene's germline CDR1 is SGHAT and CDR2 FQNNGV. Here the CDR3 DNA reads TGTGCCAGCAGCTTTGGGGCTCGGGAGACCCAGTACTTC. Translation gives CASSFGARETQYF.

This clone was seen once. The chain links TRBV12-3 or TRBV12-4 to TRBJ2-5; no clear D. The CDR3 runs 11 residues. V lost 5 bases and J lost 3, with 4 bases in between. CDR3 protein: CASSGEETQYF. DNA of the CDR3: TGTGCCAGCAGTGGGGAAGAGACCCAGTACTTC.

The rearrangement uses TRBV5-1 and TRBJ2-1; D may be TRBD1 (6 bases). Germline CDR1 is SGHRS and CDR2 is YFSETQ. The V end lost 7 bases, the J end lost 5 bases, and 19 bases lay between the germline ends. The CDR3 runs to 15 residues. This CDR3 reads CASRLHPGTNNEQFF. The CDR3, as DNA: TGCGCCAGCCGCCTTCACCCCGGGACAAACAATGAGCAGTTCTTC.

The V gene is TRBV5-1, the J gene TRBJ2-2; TRBD2 agrees at 11 bases. Trimming at V came to 3 bases and at J to 7 bases, leaving 5 bases not matched to a gene. The CDR3 consists of 15 residues. Germline lookup yields CDR1 SGHRS and CDR2 YFSETQ. CDR3 protein: CASSYSGGAVGELFF. CDR3 nucleotide sequence: TGCGCCAGCAGCTATAGCGGGGGGGCCGTCGGGGAGCTGTTTTTT. Combining the CDR3 with reference TRBV5-1 and TRBJ2-2 gives the whole variable domain KAGVTQTPRYLIKTRGQQVTLSCSPISGHRSVSWYQQTPGQGLQFLFEYFSETQRNKGNFPGRFSGRQFSNSRSEMNVSTLELGDSALYLCASSYSGGAVGELFFGEGSRLTVL.

J is TRBJ1-4 and V is TRBV9; 8 bases line up with TRBD1. J lost 6 bases, V lost 2 bases, and 12 bases had no gene match. Germline loops: CDR1 SGDLS, CDR2 YYNGEE. The CDR3 has 17 residues. DNA of the CDR3: TGTGCCAGCAGCGTGGGCAGTACAGGGGGGATGGATGAAAAACTGTTTTTT. It encodes CASSVGSTGGMDEKLFF.

The V and J genes are TRBV25-1 and TRBJ1-2; 8 bases line up with TRBD1. CDR3 length: 13 residues. The J segment lost 8 bases and the V segment lost 1 base, leaving 3 bases of the junction unmatched. Germline V gene data show CDR1 as MGHDK and CDR2 as SYGVNS. For the CDR3, the DNA is TGTGCCAGCAGTGAATTATACAGGGGGGGCTACACCTTC. Protein sequence: CASSELYRGGYTF.

The chain carries TRBV7-6 and TRBJ2-1; maybe TRBD1 (5 bases). Trimming took 5 bases from V and 6 from J, leaving 11 bases between them. There are 13 residues in the CDR3. CDR1 and CDR2 from the germline V gene are SGHVS and FNYEAQ. This CDR3 is CASSRGRGNEQFF. The DNA of the CDR3 is TGTGCCAGCAGCCGAGGAAGGGGCAATGAGCAGTTCTTC.

The chain employs TRBV9 and TRBJ2-2, with D perhaps matching TRBD2 (6 bases). The CDR3 contains 13 residues. Trimming removed 5 bases from V and 4 bases from J, with 9 bases in between. The germline V gene encodes CDR1 SGDLS and CDR2 YYNGEE. This CDR3 is CASREGGTGELFF. CDR3 nucleotide sequence: TGTGCCAGCAGGGAGGGCGGCACCGGGGAGCTGTTTTTT.

The CDR3: CASSQRGTSNTGELFF. CDR3 DNA: TGTGCCAGCAGTCAACGCGGGACATCGAACACCGGGGAGCTGTTTTTT. The chain employs TRBV6-2 or TRBV6-3 and TRBJ2-2, with D tentatively TRBD1 or TRBD2 (6 bases each). The CDR3 runs to 16 residues. Trimming shortened V by 5 bases and J by 0 bases, and 13 bases separated the two germline ends. The germline V gene encodes CDR1 MNHEY and CDR2 SVGEGT.

This clone was seen a handful of times. The gene calls are TRBV15 and TRBJ2-1; D uncertain. From germline, CDR1 is LNHNV and CDR2 YYDKDF (reference sequence). The CDR3 covers 15 residues. The V end was cut by 0 bases, the J end by 6 bases, with 12 bases between. The CDR3 spells CATSRDYQAGNEQFF. Written as DNA, the CDR3 is TGTGCCACCAGCAGAGACTATCAAGCAGGCAATGAGCAGTTCTTC.

The rearrangement links TRBV30 to TRBJ2-7; D may be TRBD1 (5 bases). V was clipped by 3 bases and J by 1 base, with 13 bases between them. CDR3 size: 14 residues. CDR1 and CDR2 (germline): GTSNPN, SVGIG (reference sequence). The CDR3 bases are TGTGCCTGGAGGTCACAGGAGACATCCTACGAGCAGTACTTC. Translating it yields CAWRSQETSYEQYF.

The chain couples TRBV4-2 to TRBJ1-2; TRBD1 might be the D (5 bases). The CDR3 loop spans 19 amino acids. Germline V gene lookup returns CDR1 LGHNA and CDR2 YNFKEQ. V lost 4 bases and J lost 8, with 32 bases in between. In DNA, the CDR3 is TGTGCCAGCAGCCCCCGGAGTGGGACCGAGAGCCCATGGGGTGTGGGCTACACCTTC. Translated: CASSPRSGTESPWGVGYTF.

The CDR3 coding sequence is TGTGCCAGCAGTAGACAGAATGAAGCTTTCTTT. This sequence encodes CASSRQNEAFF. The chain links TRBV7-2 to TRBJ1-1; possibly TRBD1 for D (5 bases). Germline CDR1 is SGHTA and CDR2 is FQGNSA. The CDR3 has 11 residues. Deletions cut 6 bases from V and 7 bases from J, with 9 bases between. Drawing the rest from reference TRBV7-2 and TRBJ1-1, the complete variable domain is GAGVSQSPSNKVTEKGKDVELRCDPISGHTALYWYRQSLGQGLEFLIYFQGNSAPDKSGLPSDRFSAERTGGSVSTLTIQRTQQEDSAVYLCASSRQNEAFFGQGTRLTVV.